This T cell receptor beta chain was captured in a study of blood T cell repertoires in COVID-19. About the study: Acute and convalescent COVID-19 samples came from the United States, Italy and Spain. From T cells, B-cell-depleted T cells, or PBMCs came the material, which was cDNA or gDNA.

The CDR3 has 14 amino acids. V lost 5 bases and J lost 6, with 14 bases in between. Germline CDR1 reads SGHVS; CDR2 reads FQNEAQ. As processed by the authors: Amplification of reference gene primers provided the estimated nucleated cell counts. Repertoires were generated with immunoSEQ multiplex PCR, while TCRdb's copy carries only in-frame clones and drops some. V and J calls and clone size follow that table, whereas D and trimming were derived from the DNA. The sample records tens of thousands of clones, roughly 86% being singletons. Sequencing was carried out using peripheral blood. This chain links TRBV7-8 with TRBJ1-5; D uncertain. The receptor was isolated from a man aged 45-60 years with active COVID-19. This CDR3 reads CASSRQPMSQPQHF. The CDR3 DNA sequence: TGTGCCAGCAGCCGCCAACCAATGAGTCAGCCCCAGCATTTT.